Detailed here is one T cell receptor (beta chain). Assay: immunoSEQ multiplex PCR; the TCRdb copy retains only in-frame clones and omits some. In the table there are 150,000 to 200,000 clones, less than 85% of which are singletons. CDR1 is LNHDA, CDR2 SQIVND, per germline (reference sequence). CDR3 length equals 14 residues. V shed 3 bases, J shed 8 bases, and the junction held 9 bases outside the gene matches. These data are taken from a study of blood T cell repertoires in COVID-19. Across the whole study: Acute-phase and convalescent COVID-19 samples originated in the United States, Italy and Spain. Sources were T cells, B-cell-depleted T cells, or PBMCs; the material itself was cDNA or gDNA.

The chain is built from TRBV19 and TRBJ1-2; 7 nucleotides match TRBD1. Sequencing used peripheral blood. The origin of this receptor is a human donor with acute or convalescent COVID-19. The donor label of this sample is uncertain. The CDR3 nucleotides are TGTGCCAGTAGTATCGACAGGGACGCTTTCGGCTACACCTTC. This gives the protein CASSIDRDAFGYTF.